These 25 T cell receptor beta chains were all obtained from the same sample, sequenced in a study of blood T cell repertoires in COVID-19. This table comes from immunoSEQ multiplex PCR, and its TCRdb copy is limited to in-frame clones, with some not included. The sample has fewer than 400,000 clones; 90% are singletons. Material for sequencing was PBMCs or T cells enriched from blood (not recorded which). Receptors were obtained from a woman in her thirties who had been exposed to COVID-19.

CDR3 nucleotide sequence: TGTGCCAGCAGCCAAGACCCCACCCGGACAGGGGTTGTTGAAAAACTGTTTTTT. Protein sequence: CASSQDPTRTGVVEKLFF. V and J are TRBV4-2 and TRBJ1-4; 9 nucleotides agree with TRBD1. The junction had 12 bases not matched to a gene; V was cut back by 0 bases and J by 7 bases. CDR3 length equals 18 residues. CDR1 is LGHNA, CDR2 YNFKEQ, per germline.

This clone has a count of ten or more. This chain uses TRBV24-1 with TRBJ1-2, with D maybe TRBD1 (5 bases). There are 13 residues in the CDR3. V lost 2 bases and J 5 bases, leaving 8 bases between the germline ends. Germline assignment: CDR1 KGHDR and CDR2 SFDVKD. The CDR3 sequence is CATSDSDMYGYTF. The CDR3 DNA reads TGTGCCACCAGTGATTCGGACATGTATGGCTACACCTTC.

The sample holds a few counts of this clone. The V and J genes are TRBV7-2 and TRBJ1-6; TRBD1 might be the D (6 bases). Germline assignment: CDR1 SGHTA and CDR2 FQGNSA. The germline V and J ends were trimmed by 4 bases and 7 bases, with 14 bases remaining between them. The CDR3 runs to 15 residues. The CDR3 bases are TGTGCCAGCAGCTCACACAGGGTTGAAAATTCACCCCTCCACTTT. Residues: CASSSHRVENSPLHF.

Turning to this clone: This sample also contains other DNA sequences that code for the same CDR3. The chain couples TRBV10-3 to TRBJ1-2; 8 nucleotides match TRBD1. Germline trimming cut 2 bases from V and 5 bases from J; bases unmatched to any gene: 4. CDR3 size: 14 residues. CDR1 and CDR2 from the germline V gene are ENHRY and SYGVKD. The CDR3 loop is CAISEGQGRYGYTF. CDR3 sequence (DNA): TGTGCCATCAGTGAGGGACAGGGTCGGTATGGCTACACCTTC.

This clone was seen more than once but under ten times. The chain couples TRBV7-2 to TRBJ2-5, with D perhaps TRBD1 (5 bases). The CDR3 covers 16 residues. Germline CDR1 and CDR2: SGHTA and FQGNSA. The V end lost 2 bases, the J end lost 1 base, and 14 bases lay between the germline ends. DNA for the CDR3: TGTGCCAGCAGCTTAAACCTAGGGGTCCCCCAAGAGACCCAGTACTTC. This encodes CASSLNLGVPQETQYF.

The rearrangement uses TRBV2 and TRBJ2-5; 9 positions match TRBD2. Germline V lookup: CDR1 SNHLY, CDR2 FYNNEI. The CDR3 has 15 residues. The junction had 7 bases not matched to a gene; V was cut back by 4 bases and J by 4 bases. The CDR3 is CASSGLAGRGETQYF. The CDR3 bases are TGTGCCAGCAGTGGCCTAGCGGGGAGAGGAGAGACCCAGTACTTC.

The chain uses TRBV3-1 (or the pseudogene TRBV3-2) and TRBJ2-5, with 8 bases matching TRBD2. The V segment lost 4 bases and the J segment 7 bases; nucleotides outside the gene matches: 11. CDR3 length equals 15 residues. Germline CDR1 is LGHDT and CDR2 is YNNKEL (reference sequence). The CDR3 spells CASSPKLSGVWTQYF. The CDR3 region has the DNA TGTGCCAGCAGCCCGAAACTTAGCGGGGTCTGGACCCAGTACTTC.

This CDR3 reads CASSFHLTSGSNEQFF. The CDR3 DNA reads TGTGCCAGCAGCTTCCACCTGACTAGCGGCAGTAATGAGCAGTTCTTC. The chain has TRBV11-3 and TRBJ2-1; the match to TRBD2 covers 9 bases. The CDR3 covers 16 residues. Per the germline V gene, CDR1 is SGHNT and CDR2 is YENEEA. The J segment lost 7 bases and the V segment lost 3 bases, leaving 10 bases of the junction unmatched.

This rearrangement joins TRBV18 to TRBJ1-6; TRBD1 matches at 8 bases. J gave up 8 bases and V 1 base, and 10 bases lay outside the gene matches. The CDR3 covers 17 residues. Per the germline V gene, CDR1 is KGHSH and CDR2 is LQKENI. This CDR3 is CASSPLSVVTGDSPLHF. CDR3 DNA: TGTGCCAGCTCACCACTTTCCGTTGTGACAGGGGATTCACCCCTCCACTTT.

The chain carries TRBV5-6 and TRBJ1-1; a possible D gene is TRBD1 (5 bases). CDR1 is SGHDT, CDR2 YYEEEE, per germline. Trimming stripped 0 bases from V and 0 bases from J, with 15 bases between. The CDR3 is 17 residues long. The CDR3 region is CASSLAVGVLLNTEAFF. The CDR3 DNA sequence: TGTGCCAGCAGCTTGGCCGTAGGGGTGCTACTGAACACTGAAGCTTTCTTT.

This clone showed up just a few times. The genes are TRBV11-2 and TRBJ2-7, with 12 bases aligning to TRBD2. This CDR3 has 15 residues. Germline CDR1 reads SGHAT; CDR2 reads FQNNGV. With 1 base clipped from V and 2 bases from J, the junction kept 0 bases outside the gene matches. In DNA, the CDR3 is TGTGCCAGCAGCTTAGCTAGCGGGGGGGCCTACGAGCAGTACTTC. The encoded protein is CASSLASGGAYEQYF. The whole variable domain, remainder taken from reference TRBV11-2 and TRBJ2-7, is EAGVAQSPRYKIIEKRQSVAFWCNPISGHATLYWYQQILGQGPKLLIQFQNNGVVDDSQLPKDRFSAERLKGVDSTLKIQPAKLEDSAVYLCASSLASGGAYEQYFGPGTRLTVT.

This chain uses TRBV5-6 with TRBJ2-1; D unresolved. V was pared by 0 bases and J by 1 base, with 14 bases between. Germline V gene data show CDR1 as SGHDT and CDR2 as YYEEEE. CDR3 length: 17 amino acids. CDR3 residues: CASSLERSVFSYNEQFF. The DNA for the CDR3 is TGTGCCAGCAGCTTGGAAAGAAGCGTTTTTTCCTACAATGAGCAGTTCTTC.

The chain recombines TRBV9 with TRBJ2-1; 13 nucleotides agree with TRBD2. The CDR3 runs to 18 residues. Per the germline V gene, CDR1 is SGDLS and CDR2 is YYNGEE. Losses at the gene ends were 6 bases for V and 0 bases for J; bases not matched to a gene: 9. In DNA form, the CDR3 reads TGTGCCAGCACCCCGACTAGCGGGGGGTTGAGCTCCTACAATGAGCAGTTCTTC. This translates into CASTPTSGGLSSYNEQFF.

The V and J genes are TRBV10-3 and TRBJ1-3, with TRBD1 as a possible D gene (5 bases). The germline V and J ends were trimmed by 0 bases and 2 bases, with 14 bases remaining between them. The germline gives CDR1 ENHRY, CDR2 SYGVKD. This CDR3 is built from 17 residues. The CDR3 region has the DNA TGTGCCATCAGTGAGTCGCCCCAGGGAAGCCCTGGAAACACCATATATTTT. This encodes CAISESPQGSPGNTIYF.

The V call is TRBV7-9, the J call TRBJ1-4, with a possible D match to TRBD1 (6 bases). This CDR3 is 18 amino acids long. Per germline, CDR1 SEHNR and CDR2 FQNEAQ (reference sequence). V was pared by 0 bases and J by 5 bases, with 19 bases between. The CDR3 region is CASSLAGRGPTRNEKLFF. CDR3 DNA sequence: TGTGCCAGCAGCTTAGCGGGCAGGGGCCCAACGCGCAATGAAAAACTGTTTTTT.

This rearrangement joins TRBV5-1 to TRBJ1-5, with a weak D call TRBD1 (6 bases). The length of the CDR3 is 16 residues. The V gene lost 0 bases and the J gene lost 0 bases, with 10 bases spanning the gap. Per germline, CDR1 SGHRS and CDR2 YFSETQ. The CDR3 DNA is TGCGCCAGCAGCTTGGTGGGGGCTAATAGCAATCAGCCCCAGCATTTT. It specifies CASSLVGANSNQPQHF.

CDR3 bases: TGCGCCAGCAGCTTGGTCGGGAAGAGAGCCTATAATTCACCCCTCCACTTT. It specifies CASSLVGKRAYNSPLHF. This sequence joins TRBV5-1 and TRBJ1-6; D ambiguous. Germline V gene sequence: CDR1 SGHRS, CDR2 YFSETQ. V shed 0 bases and J shed 2 bases, with 12 bases lying between them. This CDR3 has 17 amino acids.

The genes are TRBV29-1 and TRBJ1-1; 7 bases align to TRBD1. Germline assignment: CDR1 SQVTM and CDR2 ANQGSEA. V was pared by 5 bases and J by 0 bases, with 3 bases of the junction left unmatched. This CDR3 is 13 amino acids long. This chain's CDR3 is CSVYRGMNTEAFF. As DNA, the CDR3 is TGCAGCGTTTACAGGGGAATGAACACTGAAGCTTTCTTT. The entire variable domain, with the rest obtained from reference TRBV29-1 and TRBJ1-1, is as follows: SAVISQKPSRDICQRGTSLTIQCQVDSQVTMMFWYRQQPGQSLTLIATANQGSEATYESGFVIDKFPISRPNLTFSTLTVSNMSPEDSSIYLCSVYRGMNTEAFFGQGTRLTVV.

The rearrangement joins TRBV6-2 or TRBV6-3 to TRBJ2-7, with 11 bases lining up with TRBD2. J gave up 1 base and V 5 bases, and 1 base lay outside the gene matches. This CDR3 spans 14 amino acids. CDR1 is MNHEY, CDR2 SVGEGT, per germline. The CDR3 coding sequence is TGTGCCAGCAGTCGACTAGCGGGGTCCTACGAGCAGTACTTC. Translated, it gives CASSRLAGSYEQYF.

The V gene is TRBV6-2 or TRBV6-3, the J gene TRBJ2-7; D may be TRBD2 (5 bases). CDR1 and CDR2 from the germline V gene are MNHEY and SVGEGT. The CDR3 length is 17 residues. V gave up 3 bases and J gave up 4 bases, with 22 bases separating them. CDR3 region: CASSYYMASGTRYEQYF. The CDR3 DNA reads TGTGCCAGCAGTTATTATATGGCCTCGGGAACCCGATACGAGCAGTACTTC.

The rearrangement links TRBV19 to TRBJ1-4, with 7 bases matching TRBD1. The ends lost 5 bases at V and 4 bases at J; junction bases unmatched: 10. The CDR3 is made up of 16 amino acids. In germline, CDR1 is LNHDA, CDR2 SQIVND (reference sequence). CDR3 in amino acids: CASSPYTGARNEKLFF. The CDR3 DNA reads TGTGCCAGTAGTCCCTACACAGGGGCCCGTAATGAAAAACTGTTTTTT.

V gene TRBV24-1 combines with J gene TRBJ2-4; D might be TRBD2 (5 bases). The CDR3 spans 17 residues. Germline V gene lookup returns CDR1 KGHDR and CDR2 SFDVKD. V gave up 0 bases and J gave up 0 bases, with 11 bases separating them. The CDR3 sequence: CATSDLRGAGAKNIQYF. CDR3 DNA: TGTGCCACCAGTGATTTGAGAGGCGCGGGAGCCAAAAACATTCAGTACTTC.

This clone appeared once. The chain combines TRBV12-5 with TRBJ2-2; perhaps TRBD1 as D (6 bases). The V end lost 5 bases, the J end lost 1 base, and 11 bases lay between the germline ends. The CDR3 has 15 residues. Germline CDR1 reads LGHNT; CDR2 reads FRNRAP. CDR3 region: CASGHGQKNTGELFF. CDR3 nucleotides: TGTGCTAGTGGTCACGGACAGAAGAACACCGGGGAGCTGTTTTTT.

The chain links TRBV19 to TRBJ2-7; 10 bases line up with TRBD1. The germline gives CDR1 LNHDA, CDR2 SQIVND (reference sequence). J was trimmed by 5 bases and V by 6 bases; bases with no gene match: 10. The CDR3 totals 15 residues. The CDR3 bases are TGTGCCAGTAGGCGACAGGGGGCGTTAGCTAACGAGCAGTACTTC. Its translation is CASRRQGALANEQYF. Supplemented by reference TRBV19 and TRBJ2-7, the full variable domain reads DGGITQSPKYLFRKEGQNVTLSCEQNLNHDAMYWYRQDPGQGLRLIYYSQIVNDFQKGDIAEGYSVSREKKESFPLTVTSAQKNPTAFYLCASRRQGALANEQYFGPGTRLTVT.

The J gene is TRBJ1-2, the V gene TRBV10-2; D gene uncertain. The CDR3 length is 15 residues. Trimming shortened V by 2 bases and J by 8 bases, and 18 bases separated the two germline ends. Germline values: CDR1 WSHSY, CDR2 SAAADI. CDR3 protein: CASSEGGKQSKGYTF. The CDR3 DNA follows: TGCGCCAGCAGTGAGGGCGGGAAGCAGTCCAAAGGCTACACCTTC.